The clone carrying this T cell receptor beta chain was picked up one time. The sample belongs to a study of shared clonotypes between healthy human individuals. Sorted-subset replicate PCR reactions were performed with 200 ng DNA, corresponding to some 32,000 T cell genomes. Sequenced by immunoSEQ multiplex PCR; TCRdb stores in-frame clones only, minus some. The data contain about 1.9 million clones, 85% to 95% of them singletons. Cells designated naive CD8 were CD45RO-negative and were positively selected for CCR7, with terminally differentiated effector memory CD45RA+ cells excluded. The trim removed 5 bases at V and 9 bases at J, leaving 19 bases unmatched. The CDR3 runs 15 residues. Germline V gene data show CDR1 as GTSNPN and CDR2 as SVGIG (reference sequence).

The sequenced sample was naive CD8+ T cells from PBMCs. This chain connects TRBV30 to TRBJ2-7; 7 bases align to TRBD2. This TCR was sampled from a man younger than 30 in good health. Some clones in this sample may be carry-over from other donors' samples. The CDR3 bases are TGTGCCTGGCCTTCTTACCGGGACTACCGACGAGTGCAGTACTTC. Protein product: CAWPSYRDYRRVQYF. Full variable domain (missing parts from reference TRBV30 and TRBJ2-7): SQTIHQWPATLVQPVGSPLSLECTVEGTSNPNLYWYRQAAGRGLQLLFYSVGIGQISSEVPQNLSASRPQDRQFILSSKKLLLSDSGFYLCAWPSYRDYRRVQYFGPGTRLTVT.